The 22 T cell receptor beta chains listed next were all sequenced from one sample in a study of T-cell reconstitution after alpha-beta-depleted transplantation in children (dated by TCRdb to 2016 to 2017). The method was PCR. Sequencer: Illumina HiSeq 2500. Molecular barcoding was employed in the preparation of TCR libraries, with unique molecular identifiers being used to normalize TCRbeta repertoire quantification. The public reads were run again by TCRdb, first through fastp at Q25 and then through MiXCR, and only productive beta chains were kept. A single entry per CDR3 protein holds the most common genes and DNA from its merged rows. The sample has about 610,000 distinct CDR3 sequences on record, under 12% of them singletons. About 4% of the sample lies in the top ten. The sequencing used PBMCs from the stem cell graft donor, collected from the stem cell graft. The receptors stem from a human donor who donated a stem cell graft to a child with acute myeloid leukemia.

Many counts were recorded for this clonotype. CDR3: CASSVGYEQYF. The CDR3 bases are TGTGCCAGCAGCGTTGGCTACGAGCAGTACTTC. The J gene is TRBJ2-7, the V gene TRBV7-2; D remains ambiguous. Germline CDR1 reads SGHTA; CDR2 reads FQGNSA. Trimming removed 5 bases from V and 3 bases from J, with 5 bases in between. The CDR3 is 11 residues long.

In its sample, this clonotype was seen many times. The V call is TRBV15, the J call TRBJ2-2; D is undetermined. V was trimmed by 3 bases and J by 9 bases, leaving 8 bases between them. The CDR3 runs to 12 residues. Germline CDR1 and CDR2: LNHNV and YYDKDF (reference sequence). As DNA, the CDR3 is TGTGCCACCAGCAGGCCCAGAAGGGAGCTGTTTTTT. Protein sequence: CATSRPRRELFF.

This clonotype was observed a few times. The chain uses TRBV2 and TRBJ2-4, with 8 bases identical to TRBD1. Germline CDR1 and CDR2: SNHLY and FYNNEI. V trimming: 6 bases; J trimming: 2 bases; junction bases outside the gene matches: 3. This CDR3 spans 14 amino acids. The CDR3 spells CASRDRVTKNIQYF. DNA for the CDR3: TGTGCCAGCAGGGACAGGGTGACCAAAAACATTCAGTACTTC.

In this sample, this clonotype turned up a few times. The chain uses TRBV20-1 and TRBJ2-7; 10 bases line up with TRBD2. The CDR3 length is 14 residues. J lost 2 bases, V lost 6 bases, and 7 bases had no gene match. In germline, CDR1 is DFQATT, CDR2 SNEGSKA (reference sequence). CDR3 bases: TGCAGTGCGAATTTAGCGGGAGGTCCCTACGAGCAGTACTTC. Its protein is CSANLAGGPYEQYF.

This chain uses TRBV28 with TRBJ1-4; D might be TRBD1 (6 bases). Germline lookup yields CDR1 MDHEN and CDR2 SYDVKM. Trimming cost V 6 bases and J 0 bases, with 11 bases left between them. This CDR3 has 15 residues. CDR3 sequence (DNA): TGTGCCAGCAGCCAGCGACAGGCAACTAATGAAAAACTGTTTTTT. Its translation is CASSQRQATNEKLFF.

V and J are TRBV7-8 and TRBJ2-2; 10 nucleotides align to TRBD2. The CDR3 is 18 residues long. Per the germline V gene, CDR1 is SGHVS and CDR2 is FQNEAQ. With 3 bases clipped from V and 0 bases from J, the junction kept 7 bases outside the gene matches. CDR3 nucleotide sequence: TGTGCCAGCAGCTTCCTACGGACTAGCGGTTCGAACACCGGGGAGCTGTTTTTT. Its protein product is CASSFLRTSGSNTGELFF.

This clonotype came up a few times. DNA of the CDR3: TGCGCCAGCAGCTTGTCACAGGGTCGAGGTTCACCCCTCCACTTT. Translated, it gives CASSLSQGRGSPLHF. The chain employs TRBV5-1 and TRBJ1-6; perhaps TRBD1 as D (6 bases). Germline lookup yields CDR1 SGHRS and CDR2 YFSETQ. V was clipped by 1 base and J by 9 bases, with 14 bases between them. The CDR3 extends over 15 amino acids.

The chain links TRBV20-1 to TRBJ2-7; TRBD1 agrees at 7 bases. J lost 5 bases, V lost 3 bases, and 4 bases had no gene match. The CDR3 length is 12 residues. Germline CDR1 is DFQATT and CDR2 is SNEGSKA (reference sequence). The CDR3 DNA reads as TGCAGTGCTAGGTTAACAGGGGACGAGCAGTACTTC. It is translated as CSARLTGDEQYF.

This rearrangement joins TRBV15 to TRBJ2-7; D is uncertain. CDR1 and CDR2 from the germline V gene are LNHNV and YYDKDF (reference sequence). V was cut by 0 bases and J by 7 bases, with 7 bases left in between. This CDR3 region has 12 residues. For the CDR3, the DNA is TGTGCCACCAGCAGAGAGAACTCAGAGCAGTACTTC. Translated: CATSRENSEQYF. The full variable domain, completed using reference TRBV15 and TRBJ2-7, is DAMVIQNPRYQVTQFGKPVTLSCSQTLNHNVMYWYQQKSSQAPKLLFHYYDKDFNNEADTPDNFQSRRPNTSFCFLDIRSPGLGDTAMYLCATSRENSEQYFGPGTRLTVT.

The rearrangement links TRBV7-9 to TRBJ1-2; no firm D call. The V gene lost 0 bases and the J gene lost 7 bases, with 3 bases spanning the gap. Per germline, CDR1 SEHNR and CDR2 FQNEAQ (reference sequence). The CDR3 totals 11 residues. The CDR3 loop is CASSLARGYTF. CDR3 nucleotides: TGTGCCAGCAGCTTAGCGCGTGGCTACACCTTC.

CDR3 nucleotide sequence: TGTGCCAGCAGTTACTCAGGAGGGGCTGGCACTGAAGCTTTCTTT. It translates to CASSYSGGAGTEAFF. This chain uses TRBV6-5 with TRBJ1-1; TRBD1 is a possible D gene (5 bases). CDR3 size: 15 residues. Germline loops: CDR1 MNHEY, CDR2 SVGAGI. V gave up 0 bases and J gave up 4 bases, with 12 bases separating them.

This clonotype was recorded a few times. The chain couples TRBV3-1 to TRBJ2-7, with 11 bases that match TRBD2. The V segment lost 1 base and the J segment 7 bases; nucleotides outside the gene matches: 15. This CDR3 spans 18 amino acids. Germline loops: CDR1 LGHDT, CDR2 YNNKEL (reference sequence). CDR3 amino acids: CASSQGRGTSGGLREQYF. DNA of the CDR3: TGTGCCAGCAGCCAAGGAAGGGGGACTAGCGGAGGCCTTAGGGAGCAGTACTTC.

This clonotype was counted at least ten times. CDR3 amino acids: CAISPSSYEQYF. Written as DNA, the CDR3 is TGTGCCATCAGCCCCTCGAGCTACGAGCAGTACTTC. This chain uses TRBV10-3 with TRBJ2-7, with unresolved D. The CDR3 is made up of 12 amino acids. V lost 6 bases and J lost 3, with 9 bases in between. The germline V gene encodes CDR1 ENHRY and CDR2 SYGVKD.

This clonotype was detected ten times or more. This chain connects TRBV7-2 to TRBJ2-4, with D perhaps given as TRBD1 or TRBD2 (6 bases each). CDR1 and CDR2 from the germline V gene are SGHTA and FQGNSA. V dropped 0 bases and J dropped 3 bases, with 15 bases sitting between them. This CDR3 contains 17 residues. The CDR3 sequence: CASSLALQGGGKNIQYF. The DNA for the CDR3 is TGTGCCAGCAGCTTAGCTTTACAGGGAGGTGGCAAAAACATTCAGTACTTC.

V is TRBV7-2 and J is TRBJ2-2; TRBD2 aligns across 7 bases. This CDR3 spans 16 amino acids. Germline trimming cut 5 bases from V and 3 bases from J; bases unmatched to any gene: 9. The germline gives CDR1 SGHTA, CDR2 FQGNSA. The CDR3 is CASSPPLAVYTGELFF. The CDR3 DNA reads TGTGCCAGCAGCCCTCCTCTAGCGGTGTACACCGGGGAGCTGTTTTTT.

The genes are TRBV7-2 and TRBJ2-7, with TRBD1 identical over 11 bases. Germline V lookup: CDR1 SGHTA, CDR2 FQGNSA. The CDR3 extends over 15 amino acids. Trimming cost V 8 bases and J 4 bases; bases outside gene matches: 10. The CDR3 reads CASAHRTGGPYEQYF. CDR3 sequence (DNA): TGTGCCAGCGCGCACCGGACAGGGGGCCCGTACGAGCAGTACTTC.

This chain links TRBV10-3 with TRBJ2-7, with TRBD2 matching 15 bases. The CDR3 runs 16 residues. V shed 7 bases, J shed 2 bases, and the junction held 6 bases outside the gene matches. The V gene's germline CDR1 is ENHRY and CDR2 SYGVKD. This CDR3 is CAINAGTSGRTYEQYF. CDR3 nucleotide sequence: TGTGCCATCAACGCCGGGACTAGCGGGAGGACCTACGAGCAGTACTTC.

The sample holds a few counts of this clonotype. This chain joins TRBV20-1 and TRBJ2-2; D is possibly TRBD1 (5 bases). V lost 3 bases and J 4 bases, leaving 9 bases between the germline ends. Germline lookup yields CDR1 DFQATT and CDR2 SNEGSKA (reference sequence). This CDR3 region has 13 residues. CDR3 residues: CSASSRGTGELFF. In nucleotides, the CDR3 is TGCAGTGCTAGTTCAAGGGGCACCGGGGAGCTGTTTTTT.

This rearrangement joins TRBV3-1 to TRBJ1-3, with D perhaps matching TRBD1 (5 bases). Germline CDR1 reads LGHDT; CDR2 reads YNNKEL (reference sequence). This CDR3 contains 14 residues. Trimming pared 1 base from V and 4 bases from J, leaving 8 bases between. The CDR3 here is CASSQVSGGNTIYF. For the CDR3, the DNA is TGTGCCAGCAGCCAAGTGTCAGGGGGAAACACCATATATTTT.

The CDR3: CALDRGMNTEAFF. For the CDR3, the DNA is TGTGCCTTGGATCGGGGTATGAACACTGAAGCTTTCTTT. The chain employs TRBV30 and TRBJ1-1; no reliable D call. The CDR3 is made up of 13 amino acids. The germline V gene has CDR1 GTSNPN and CDR2 SVGIG (reference sequence). The V end was cut by 7 bases, the J end by 0 bases, with 12 bases between. Full variable domain (remainder filled in from reference TRBV30 and TRBJ1-1): SQTIHQWPATLVQPVGSPLSLECTVEGTSNPNLYWYRQAAGRGLQLLFYSVGIGQISSEVPQNLSASRPQDRQFILSSKKLLLSDSGFYLCALDRGMNTEAFFGQGTRLTVV.

This clonotype appeared a few times. This rearrangement joins TRBV7-8 to TRBJ2-5; D might be TRBD1 (6 bases). Germline-derived CDR1 and CDR2 are SGHVS and FQNEAQ. Trimming left V 5 bases short and J 5 bases short, with 18 bases between. There are 15 residues in the CDR3. CDR3 protein: CASSTGTPKGETQYF. The CDR3 region has the DNA TGTGCCAGCAGCACAGGGACCCCGAAAGGGGAGACCCAGTACTTC.

V and J are TRBV7-6 and TRBJ2-5; 9 positions agree with TRBD2. The germline V gene encodes CDR1 SGHVS and CDR2 FNYEAQ. After removal of 3 bases from V and 6 bases from J, the junction contained 11 bases not matched to a gene. The CDR3 loop spans 16 amino acids. CDR3: CASSLGGSGSRQTQYF. CDR3 DNA: TGTGCCAGCAGCTTGGGGGGTAGCGGGAGTAGACAGACCCAGTACTTC. Using reference TRBV7-6 and TRBJ2-5 for the parts outside the CDR3, the full variable domain is GAGVSQSPRYKVTKRGQDVALRCDPISGHVSLYWYRQALGQGPEFLTYFNYEAQQDKSGLPNDRFSAERPEGSISTLTIQRTEQRDSAMYRCASSLGGSGSRQTQYFGPGTRLLVL.